This T cell receptor beta chain was found in a study of beta chain features in type 1 diabetes. Across the study: Examination of sorted cells across all samples involved around 100,000,000 cells.

Expressed TCRB transcripts were sequenced, since all the RNA that had been isolated was reverse transcribed. Assay: immunoSEQ multiplex PCR; the TCRdb copy retains only in-frame clones and omits some. This table has 970,000 or so clones, under 20% appearing once. This clone came up many times. Germline V CDR1 and CDR2: ENHRY, SYGVKD. Trimming stripped 11 bases from V and 6 bases from J, with 19 bases between. This CDR3 is built from 13 residues. The chain links TRBV10-3 to TRBJ1-2; D remains ambiguous. The receptor's source is a young woman in good health. Sequenced material: naive CD4+ T cells from blood. CDR3 sequence: CAATSIDGNGYTF. The CDR3 DNA reads TGTGCCGCGACGTCGATTGACGGCAATGGCTACACCTTC.